Listed below are T cell receptor beta chains from one sample, sequenced in a study of metastatic and nonmetastatic thyroid tumors. TCRdb re-analyzed the PCR reads through MiXCR. The table lists under 20,000 clones, around a quarter of them singletons. Sequencing was done on a sample of blood. Receptors were obtained from a female donor with papillary thyroid cancer or a benign thyroid nodule (not recorded which). Some clones in this sample may be carry-over from other donors' samples. CDR3s leave out the opening cysteine and the closing phenylalanine or tryptophan. Fields, in order: clone size, D gene, V gene, J gene, CDR3 protein. D genes are given only for firm matches. Clone size is not always given. Where it is, it says once, few, many or a class for expanded clones.

clone size: few
D gene: -
V gene: TRBV18
J gene: TRBJ1-1
CDR3 protein: ASSSIQGEAF

clone size: -
D gene: -
V gene: TRBV11-2
J gene: TRBJ1-4
CDR3 protein: ASSLVGGHTATNEKLF

clone size: few
D gene: -
V gene: TRBV6-1
J gene: TRBJ1-2
CDR3 protein: ASSESQDNYGYT

clone size: -
D gene: -
V gene: TRBV11-2
J gene: TRBJ1-5
CDR3 protein: ASSSPETGNQPQH

clone size: -
D gene: TRBD2
V gene: TRBV6-1
J gene: TRBJ2-7
CDR3 protein: ASTRECLSYEQY

clone size: few
D gene: -
V gene: TRBV12-3/TRBV12-4
J gene: TRBJ1-5
CDR3 protein: ASSLSGRQQPQH

clone size: large
D gene: -
V gene: TRBV6-1
J gene: TRBJ2-7
CDR3 protein: ASSVALESYEQY

clone size: many
D gene: -
V gene: TRBV5-1
J gene: TRBJ2-1
CDR3 protein: ASSLLEIGYYNEQF

clone size: -
D gene: TRBD2
V gene: TRBV2
J gene: TRBJ2-1
CDR3 protein: ASRQREGGKLF

clone size: -
D gene: -
V gene: TRBV3-1
J gene: TRBJ1-2
CDR3 protein: ASSPSAGSRGYT

clone size: -
D gene: TRBD2
V gene: TRBV7-3
J gene: TRBJ2-2
CDR3 protein: ASSSLAGGTGELF

clone size: once
D gene: -
V gene: TRBV3-1
J gene: TRBJ2-7
CDR3 protein: ASSRLGLSYEQY

clone size: few
D gene: TRBD1
V gene: TRBV28
J gene: TRBJ1-6
CDR3 protein: ASSFTPRTGGNSHVH

clone size: -
D gene: -
V gene: TRBV30
J gene: TRBJ2-7
CDR3 protein: AWSGGREQY